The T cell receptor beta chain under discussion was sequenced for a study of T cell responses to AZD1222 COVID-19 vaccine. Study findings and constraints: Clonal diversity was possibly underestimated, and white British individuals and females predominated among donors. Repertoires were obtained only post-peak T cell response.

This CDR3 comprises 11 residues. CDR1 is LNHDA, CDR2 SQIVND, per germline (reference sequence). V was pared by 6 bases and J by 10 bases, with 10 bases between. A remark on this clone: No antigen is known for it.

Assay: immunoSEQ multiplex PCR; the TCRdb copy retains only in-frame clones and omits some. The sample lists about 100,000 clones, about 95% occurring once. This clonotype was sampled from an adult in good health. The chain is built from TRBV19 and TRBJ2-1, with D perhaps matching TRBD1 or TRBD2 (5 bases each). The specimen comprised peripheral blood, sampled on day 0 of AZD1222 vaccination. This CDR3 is CASRGPLEQFF. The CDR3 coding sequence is TGTGCCAGTAGGGGACCCTTGGAGCAGTTCTTC. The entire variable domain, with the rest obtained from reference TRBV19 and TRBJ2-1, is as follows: DGGITQSPKYLFRKEGQNVTLSCEQNLNHDAMYWYRQDPGQGLRLIYYSQIVNDFQKGDIAEGYSVSREKKESFPLTVTSAQKNPTAFYLCASRGPLEQFFGPGTRLTVL.